Shown below are 6 T cell receptor beta chains from a single sample sequenced in a study of response to subunit inactivated influenza vaccine. TCRdb re-analysed the RT-PCR reads in MiXCR, keeping a single row per CDR3 protein. The table includes around 790,000 distinct CDR3 sequences, approximately 22% detected once. The sequencing used PBMCs from blood, collected about 5 days after vaccination. Source of these receptors: a man aged 50 to 59 who received an inactivated influenza vaccine.

This clonotype was observed a few times. The chain employs TRBV29-1 and TRBJ2-1, with D perhaps TRBD1 (5 bases). V lost 1 base, J lost 8 bases, and 9 bases lay in between. Germline CDR1 reads SQVTM; CDR2 reads ANQGSEA. The CDR3 extends over 12 amino acids. CDR3 region: CSVEGQGYEQFF. As DNA, the CDR3 is TGCAGCGTTGAAGGGCAGGGCTATGAGCAGTTCTTC.

The V and J genes are TRBV2 and TRBJ2-5; perhaps TRBD2 as D (6 bases). The CDR3 covers 11 residues. Trimming removed 6 bases from V and 5 bases from J, with 7 bases in between. Germline V gene data show CDR1 as SNHLY and CDR2 as FYNNEI. CDR3 protein: CASSGSETQYF. The CDR3 DNA follows: TGTGCCAGCAGCGGGAGTGAGACCCAGTACTTC.

This sequence joins TRBV28 and TRBJ2-2, with 9 bases that match TRBD1. J gave up 0 bases and V 10 bases, and 9 bases lay outside the gene matches. The CDR3 spans 16 residues. Germline V gene data show CDR1 as MDHEN and CDR2 as SYDVKM. The CDR3 spells CAIPGTGNSNTGELFF. CDR3 DNA: TGTGCCATCCCTGGGACAGGGAATTCGAACACCGGGGAGCTGTTTTTT.

The chain couples TRBV20-1 to TRBJ1-1, with D uncertain. CDR3 length equals 14 residues. Germline-derived CDR1 and CDR2 are DFQATT and SNEGSKA (reference sequence). Trimming took off 1 base at V and 0 bases at J, with 9 bases between the two ends. CDR3 bases: TGCAGTGCTAGAGGAACAAGAATGAACACTGAAGCTTTCTTT. The encoded protein is CSARGTRMNTEAFF.

The V call is TRBV6-2 or TRBV6-3, the J call TRBJ2-1; tentatively, D is TRBD2 (5 bases). CDR3 length equals 15 residues. Trimming stripped 6 bases from V and 7 bases from J, with 19 bases between. The germline V gene has CDR1 MNHEY and CDR2 SVGEGT. DNA of the CDR3: TGTGCCAGCAGATTCGGGATTCACGAGGGTAATGAGCAGTTCTTC. Its translation is CASRFGIHEGNEQFF.

At least ten counts were recorded for this clonotype. The V gene is TRBV12-3 or TRBV12-4, the J gene TRBJ2-5; 7 bases are shared with TRBD2. The V and J ends lost 4 bases and 7 bases, in that order; junction bases with no gene match: 6. The CDR3 contains 13 residues. CDR3 nucleotide sequence: TGTGCCAGCAGTTCCTCCACGGGAGGGACCCAGTACTTC. It specifies CASSSSTGGTQYF.